The entry that follows covers one TCR beta chain sequence. As yet, its antigen is unknown. This entry comes from a study of shared clonotypes between healthy human individuals. Study-level background: The people who gave samples were a couple of women and a few men aged 18 to 49. Three plates each covered CD4 naive and memory; CD8 naive two, CD8 memory one.

The germline V gene has CDR1 SQVTM and CDR2 ANQGSEA. The CDR3 covers 14 residues. Trimming removed 7 bases from V and 2 bases from J; junction bases left unmatched: 6. The study ran the assay at deep level. Sequenced by immunoSEQ multiplex PCR; TCRdb stores in-frame clones only, minus some. The table records about 1 million clones, around 76% of them present only once. Study-wide results and caveats: Non-shared clonotypes were found to have lower generation probabilities than the clonotypes that were shared by all four of the sorted-subset donors.

The V and J genes are TRBV29-1 and TRBJ2-1; 9 positions match TRBD2. The TCR was taken from a young man in good health. The sequencing sample was made of memory CD4+ T cells sorted from blood. Subset denoted: CD45RA-negative fraction. Written as DNA, the CDR3 is TGCAGCGGCGGAAGCGGGGGGACCTACAATGAGCAGTTCTTC. It translates to CSGGSGGTYNEQFF.